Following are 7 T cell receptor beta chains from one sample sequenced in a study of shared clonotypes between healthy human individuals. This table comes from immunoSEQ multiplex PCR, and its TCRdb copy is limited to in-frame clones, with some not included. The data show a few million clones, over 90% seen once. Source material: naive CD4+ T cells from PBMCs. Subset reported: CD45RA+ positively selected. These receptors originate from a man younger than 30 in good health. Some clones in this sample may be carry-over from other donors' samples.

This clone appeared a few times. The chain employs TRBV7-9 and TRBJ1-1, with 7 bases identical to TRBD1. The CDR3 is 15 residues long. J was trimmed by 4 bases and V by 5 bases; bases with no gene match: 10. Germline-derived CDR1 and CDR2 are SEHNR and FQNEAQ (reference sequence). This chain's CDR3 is CASSPRTGWGTEAFF. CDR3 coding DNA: TGTGCCAGCAGCCCCCGGACAGGTTGGGGCACTGAAGCTTTCTTT. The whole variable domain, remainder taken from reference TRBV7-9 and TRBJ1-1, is DTGVSQNPRHKITKRGQNVTFRCDPISEHNRLYWYRQTLGQGPEFLTYFQNEAQLEKSRLLSDRFSAERPKGSFSTLEIQRTEQGDSAMYLCASSPRTGWGTEAFFGQGTRLTVV.

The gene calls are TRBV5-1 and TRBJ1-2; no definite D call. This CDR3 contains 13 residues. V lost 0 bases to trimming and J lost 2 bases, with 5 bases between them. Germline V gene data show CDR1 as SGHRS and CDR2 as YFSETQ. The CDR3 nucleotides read TGCGCCAGCAGCTTGGAGAGGAACTATGGCTACACCTTC. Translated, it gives CASSLERNYGYTF.

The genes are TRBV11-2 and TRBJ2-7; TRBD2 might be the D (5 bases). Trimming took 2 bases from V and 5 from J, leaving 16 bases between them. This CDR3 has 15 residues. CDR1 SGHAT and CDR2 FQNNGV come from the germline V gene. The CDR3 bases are TGTGCCAGCAGCTTAAGAGGGCAGAGCGAAGACGAGCAGTACTTC. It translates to CASSLRGQSEDEQYF.

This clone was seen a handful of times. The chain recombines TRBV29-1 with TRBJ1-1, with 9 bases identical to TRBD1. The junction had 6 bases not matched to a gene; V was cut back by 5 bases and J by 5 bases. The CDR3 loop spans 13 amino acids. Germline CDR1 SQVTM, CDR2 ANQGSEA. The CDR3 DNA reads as TGCAGCGTTTCTCGACAGGGGGGAACTGAAGCTTTCTTT. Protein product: CSVSRQGGTEAFF.

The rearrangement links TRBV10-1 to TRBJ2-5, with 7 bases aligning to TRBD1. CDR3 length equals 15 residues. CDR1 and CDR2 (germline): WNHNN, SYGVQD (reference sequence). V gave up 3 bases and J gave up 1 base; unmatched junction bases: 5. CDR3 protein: CASSDAGTAQETQYF. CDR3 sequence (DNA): TGCGCCAGCAGTGATGCCGGGACAGCCCAAGAGACCCAGTACTTC.

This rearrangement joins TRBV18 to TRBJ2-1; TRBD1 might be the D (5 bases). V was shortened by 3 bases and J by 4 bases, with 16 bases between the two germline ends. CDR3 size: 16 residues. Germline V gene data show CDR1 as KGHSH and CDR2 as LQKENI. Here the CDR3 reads CASSPDAGLLYNEQFF. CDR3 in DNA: TGTGCCAGCTCACCCGACGCAGGGTTACTTTACAATGAGCAGTTCTTC.

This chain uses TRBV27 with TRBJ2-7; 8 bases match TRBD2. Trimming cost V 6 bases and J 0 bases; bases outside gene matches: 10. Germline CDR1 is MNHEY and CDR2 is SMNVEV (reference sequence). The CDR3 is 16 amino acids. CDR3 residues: CASSPITSGSSYEQYF. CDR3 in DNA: TGTGCCAGCAGCCCAATTACTAGCGGAAGCTCCTACGAGCAGTACTTC.